The next 13 T cell receptor beta chains were all read from a single sample in a study of blood T cell repertoires in COVID-19. Sequencing was performed with immunoSEQ multiplex PCR; in TCRdb, only in-frame clones are kept and a portion is missing. The repertoire includes about 120,000 clones, roughly four fifths of them detected once, and 9.5% to 13% sits in the top ten. The sample consisted of peripheral blood. Receptors were obtained from a human donor in a cohort sampled during active COVID-19.

CDR3 sequence reads: CASSDAGLGYGYTF. DNA for the CDR3: TGTGCCAGCAGTGACGCGGGGCTCGGCTATGGCTACACCTTC. The rearrangement links TRBV6-1 to TRBJ1-2, with TRBD1 as a possible D gene (5 bases). V lost 3 bases and J 4 bases, leaving 12 bases between the germline ends. The CDR3 spans 14 residues. Per the germline V gene, CDR1 is MNHNS and CDR2 is SASEGT.

This clone showed up just once. This rearrangement joins TRBV6-1 to TRBJ2-6; D possibly corresponds to TRBD1 (6 bases). The germline V gene encodes CDR1 MNHNS and CDR2 SASEGT. V shed 4 bases and J shed 0 bases, with 16 bases lying between them. The CDR3 has 18 residues. This CDR3 reads CASSGGHPLISGANVLTF. DNA of the CDR3: TGTGCCAGCAGTGGGGGACATCCCCTGATCTCTGGGGCCAACGTCCTGACTTTC.

The V and J genes are TRBV18 and TRBJ1-2, with 7 bases matching TRBD1. V shed 3 bases and J 3 bases; nucleotides not matched to a gene: 7. Looked up from germline, CDR1 is KGHSH and CDR2 is LQKENI. This CDR3 is built from 15 residues. The CDR3 DNA sequence: TGTGCCAGCTCACCCCGAGACAGGGTGGACTATGGCTACACCTTC. It codes for CASSPRDRVDYGYTF. Complete variable domain (other parts from reference TRBV18 and TRBJ1-2): NAGVMQNPRHLVRRRGQEARLRCSPMKGHSHVYWYRQLPEEGLKFMVYLQKENIIDESGMPKERFSAEFPKEGPSILRIQQVVRGDSAAYFCASSPRDRVDYGYTFGSGTRLTVV.

V and J are TRBV5-1 and TRBJ2-5; no definite D call. The CDR3 is 14 amino acids. From germline, CDR1 is SGHRS and CDR2 YFSETQ. Trimming removed 4 bases at V and 0 bases at J, with 10 bases between. CDR3 DNA: TGCGCCAGCAGCGCACGACTGGACCAAGAGACCCAGTACTTC. Its protein product is CASSARLDQETQYF.

A single count supports this clone. The chain links TRBV7-2 to TRBJ2-5; 8 bases line up with TRBD2. This CDR3 is built from 15 residues. The junction had 6 bases not matched to a gene; V was cut back by 2 bases and J by 4 bases. Germline assignment: CDR1 SGHTA and CDR2 FQGNSA. For the CDR3, the DNA is TGTGCCAGCAGCTTAATGCGGGGGGTACGAGAGACCCAGTACTTC. This sequence encodes CASSLMRGVRETQYF.

V gene TRBV6-5 combines with J gene TRBJ2-1; the match to TRBD1 covers 11 bases. CDR1 and CDR2 from the germline V gene are MNHEY and SVGAGI. The CDR3 runs 14 residues. The V segment lost 7 bases and the J segment 8 bases; nucleotides outside the gene matches: 7. The CDR3 sequence: CASNRDRGRDEQFF. Here the CDR3 DNA reads TGTGCCAGCAATAGGGACAGGGGGAGGGATGAGCAGTTCTTC.

V gene TRBV19 combines with J gene TRBJ1-6; D perhaps matches TRBD1 (5 bases). Trimming cost V 1 base and J 14 bases, with 12 bases left between them. The CDR3 is 13 residues long. Germline V gene sequence: CDR1 LNHDA, CDR2 SQIVND (reference sequence). The CDR3 loop is CASSIAMGPALHF. CDR3 in DNA: TGTGCCAGTAGTATAGCAATGGGGCCGGCCCTCCACTTT.

J is TRBJ1-6 and V is TRBV2; maybe TRBD1 (6 bases). V lost 8 bases to trimming and J lost 8 bases, with 16 bases between them. The germline V gene has CDR1 SNHLY and CDR2 FYNNEI. The CDR3 consists of 14 residues. The CDR3 coding sequence is TGTGCCAGCGCAACTGAGAGGGGGTATTCACCCCTCCACTTT. Translation: CASATERGYSPLHF.

V is TRBV3-1 (or the pseudogene TRBV3-2) and J is TRBJ2-3; D is perhaps TRBD1 (6 bases). V lost 1 base and J lost 5, with 10 bases in between. This CDR3 comprises 14 residues. The V gene's germline CDR1 is LGHDT and CDR2 YNNKEL (reference sequence). The CDR3: CASSQVGGIDTQYF. CDR3 DNA: TGTGCCAGCAGCCAAGTAGGGGGAATAGATACGCAGTATTTT.

This chain links TRBV10-2 with TRBJ2-1, with 14 positions matching TRBD2. The CDR3 runs 18 residues. V lost 5 bases to trimming and J lost 0 bases; unmatched junction nucleotides: 6. Germline lookup yields CDR1 WSHSY and CDR2 SAAADI. Here the CDR3 DNA reads TGCGCCAGCAGTCCGACTAGCGGGGGGGTTCACTCCTACAATGAGCAGTTCTTC. It specifies CASSPTSGGVHSYNEQFF.

The chain carries TRBV9 and TRBJ1-6; 9 bases line up with TRBD1. Germline V lookup: CDR1 SGDLS, CDR2 YYNGEE. The CDR3 consists of 16 residues. Trimming cost V 3 bases and J 4 bases; bases outside gene matches: 5. The CDR3 region has the DNA TGTGCCAGCAGCGAGGACAGGGGATCTTATAATTCACCCCTCCACTTT. It is translated as CASSEDRGSYNSPLHF.

The rearrangement joins TRBV7-2 to TRBJ1-1; the match to TRBD1 covers 7 bases. CDR3 length equals 14 residues. From germline, CDR1 is SGHTA and CDR2 FQGNSA. V lost 5 bases, J lost 4 bases, and 7 bases stayed unmatched. The CDR3 sequence: CASSPGGSSTEAFF. The CDR3 bases are TGTGCCAGCAGCCCAGGGGGATCTAGCACTGAAGCTTTCTTT.

This clone was detected a few times. V usage is TRBV6-1 and J usage is TRBJ2-1, with TRBD1 as a possible D gene (6 bases). There are 18 residues in the CDR3. V gave up 0 bases and J gave up 7 bases, with 22 bases separating them. Germline CDR1 and CDR2: MNHNS and SASEGT. For the CDR3, the DNA is TGTGCCAGCAGTGAAGCGGTCCTCGGACAGCTGAGTTGGAATGAGCAGTTCTTC. Translated, it gives CASSEAVLGQLSWNEQFF.